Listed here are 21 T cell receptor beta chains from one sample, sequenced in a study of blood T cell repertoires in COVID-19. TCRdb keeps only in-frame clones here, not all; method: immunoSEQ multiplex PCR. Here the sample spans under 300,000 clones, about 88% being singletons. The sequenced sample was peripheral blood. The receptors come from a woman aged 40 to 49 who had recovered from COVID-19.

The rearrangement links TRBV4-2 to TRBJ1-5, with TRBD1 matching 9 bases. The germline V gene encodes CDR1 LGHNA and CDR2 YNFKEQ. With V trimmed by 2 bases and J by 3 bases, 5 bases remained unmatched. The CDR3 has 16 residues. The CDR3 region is CASSQLDRGNNQPQHF. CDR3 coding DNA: TGTGCCAGCAGCCAATTGGACAGGGGAAACAATCAGCCCCAGCATTTT.

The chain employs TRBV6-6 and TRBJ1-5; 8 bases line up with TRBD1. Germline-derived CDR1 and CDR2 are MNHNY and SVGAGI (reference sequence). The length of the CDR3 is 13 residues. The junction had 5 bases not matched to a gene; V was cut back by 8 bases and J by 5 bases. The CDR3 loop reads CASCSGGDQPQHF. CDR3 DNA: TGTGCCAGCTGCTCAGGGGGCGATCAGCCCCAGCATTTT.

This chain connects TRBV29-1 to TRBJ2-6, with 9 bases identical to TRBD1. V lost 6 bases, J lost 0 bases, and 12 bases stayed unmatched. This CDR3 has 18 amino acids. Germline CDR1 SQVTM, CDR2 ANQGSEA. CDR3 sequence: CSVRLRDRVDSGANVLTF. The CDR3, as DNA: TGCAGCGTCCGGCTCCGGGACAGGGTTGACTCTGGGGCCAACGTCCTGACTTTC.

This CDR3 is CSVQAATNEKLFF. CDR3 bases: TGCAGCGTTCAGGCCGCAACTAATGAAAAACTGTTTTTT. The rearrangement uses TRBV29-1 and TRBJ1-4; no firm D call. The germline gives CDR1 SQVTM, CDR2 ANQGSEA. V lost 5 bases to trimming and J lost 0 bases, with 7 bases between them. This CDR3 is 13 amino acids long.

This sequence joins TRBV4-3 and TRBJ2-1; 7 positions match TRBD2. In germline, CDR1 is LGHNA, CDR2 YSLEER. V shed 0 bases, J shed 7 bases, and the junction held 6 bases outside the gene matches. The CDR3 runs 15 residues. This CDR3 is CASSQDGTILNEQFF. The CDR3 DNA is TGCGCCAGCAGCCAAGACGGGACTATCCTTAATGAGCAGTTCTTC.

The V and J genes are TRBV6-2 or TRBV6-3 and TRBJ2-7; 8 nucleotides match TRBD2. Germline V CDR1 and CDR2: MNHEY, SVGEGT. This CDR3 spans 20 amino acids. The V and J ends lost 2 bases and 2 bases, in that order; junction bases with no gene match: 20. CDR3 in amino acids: CASSYQGNLGGRWTPYEQYF. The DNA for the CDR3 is TGTGCCAGCAGTTACCAGGGGAACCTGGGCGGGAGGTGGACACCCTACGAGCAGTACTTC.

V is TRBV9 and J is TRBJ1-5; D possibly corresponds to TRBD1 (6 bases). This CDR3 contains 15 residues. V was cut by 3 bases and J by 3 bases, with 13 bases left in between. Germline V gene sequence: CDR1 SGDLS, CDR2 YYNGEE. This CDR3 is CASSAGGAANQPQHF. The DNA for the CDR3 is TGTGCCAGCAGCGCGGGGGGGGCAGCCAATCAGCCCCAGCATTTT.

The CDR3 DNA reads as TGCGCCAGCAGCGTCGGAGTAGGGGCTCTCGGCTACACCTTC. This encodes CASSVGVGALGYTF. This chain uses TRBV5-1 with TRBJ1-2; D is possibly TRBD1 (5 bases). Trimming took off 4 bases at V and 8 bases at J, with 18 bases between the two ends. Germline CDR1 is SGHRS and CDR2 is YFSETQ. The CDR3 has 14 residues.

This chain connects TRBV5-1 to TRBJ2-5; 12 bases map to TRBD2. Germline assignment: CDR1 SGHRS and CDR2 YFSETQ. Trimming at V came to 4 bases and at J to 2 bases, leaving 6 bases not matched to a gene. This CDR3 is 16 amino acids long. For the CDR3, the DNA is TGCGCCAGCAGCCCTGGACTAGCGGGAAATCAAGAGACCCAGTACTTC. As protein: CASSPGLAGNQETQYF.

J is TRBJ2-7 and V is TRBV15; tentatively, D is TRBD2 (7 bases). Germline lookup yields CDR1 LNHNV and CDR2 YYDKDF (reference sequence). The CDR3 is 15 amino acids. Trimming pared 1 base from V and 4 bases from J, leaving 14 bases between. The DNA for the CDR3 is TGTGCCACCAGCAGAGGGGAGGGGGGAAAATACGAGCAGTACTTC. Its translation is CATSRGEGGKYEQYF.

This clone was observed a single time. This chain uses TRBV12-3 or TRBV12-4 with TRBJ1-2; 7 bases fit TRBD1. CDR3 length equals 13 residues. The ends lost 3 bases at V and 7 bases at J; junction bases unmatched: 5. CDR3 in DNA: TGTGCCAGCAGTTTGGGGACAGTGCGTGGCTACACCTTC. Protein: CASSLGTVRGYTF.

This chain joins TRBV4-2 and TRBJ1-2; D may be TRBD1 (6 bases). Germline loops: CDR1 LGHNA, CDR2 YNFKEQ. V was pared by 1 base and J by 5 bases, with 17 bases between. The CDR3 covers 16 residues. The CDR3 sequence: CASSQGSQGTFYGYTF. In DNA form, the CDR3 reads TGTGCCAGCAGCCAAGGTAGCCAGGGGACATTTTATGGCTACACCTTC.

Here the CDR3 DNA reads TGTGCCAGCAGCTTGGAAAGCGGAGGGAACACCGGGGAGCTGTTTTTT. It translates to CASSLESGGNTGELFF. The rearrangement links TRBV5-4 to TRBJ2-2; tentatively, D is TRBD2 (5 bases). V was pared by 0 bases and J by 1 base, with 10 bases between. There are 16 residues in the CDR3. Germline CDR1 is SGHNT and CDR2 is YYREEE (reference sequence). Full variable domain (missing parts from reference TRBV5-4 and TRBJ2-2): ETGVTQSPTHLIKTRGQQVTLRCSSQSGHNTVSWYQQALGQGPQFIFQYYREEENGRGNFPPRFSGLQFPNYSSELNVNALELDDSALYLCASSLESGGNTGELFFGEGSRLTVL.

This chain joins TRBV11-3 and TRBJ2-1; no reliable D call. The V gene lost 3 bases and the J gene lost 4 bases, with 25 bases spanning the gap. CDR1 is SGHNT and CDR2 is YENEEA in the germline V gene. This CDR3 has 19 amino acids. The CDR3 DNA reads TGTGCCAGCAGCTTCCCGAGTGGGCCCGAACGTATGAAATACAATGAGCAGTTCTTC. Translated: CASSFPSGPERMKYNEQFF.

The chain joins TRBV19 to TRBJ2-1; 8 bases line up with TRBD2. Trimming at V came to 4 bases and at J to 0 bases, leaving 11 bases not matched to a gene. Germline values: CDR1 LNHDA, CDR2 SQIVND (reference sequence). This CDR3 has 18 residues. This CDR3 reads CASSKGAGGTSSYNEQFF. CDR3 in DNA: TGTGCCAGTAGTAAGGGTGCCGGGGGGACTAGCTCCTACAATGAGCAGTTCTTC.

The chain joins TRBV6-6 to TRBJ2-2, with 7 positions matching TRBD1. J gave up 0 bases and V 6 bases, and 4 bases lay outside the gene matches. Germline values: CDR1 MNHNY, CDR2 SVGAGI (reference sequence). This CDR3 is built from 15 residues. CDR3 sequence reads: CASRNQGANTGELFF. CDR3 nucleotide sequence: TGTGCCAGCAGAAATCAGGGGGCGAACACCGGGGAGCTGTTTTTT.

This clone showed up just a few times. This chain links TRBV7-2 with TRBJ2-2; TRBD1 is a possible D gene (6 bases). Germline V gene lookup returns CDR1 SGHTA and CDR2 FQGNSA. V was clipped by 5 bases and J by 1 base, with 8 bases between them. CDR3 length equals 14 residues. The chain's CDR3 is CASSGRGNTGELFF. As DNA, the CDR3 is TGTGCCAGCAGCGGCAGGGGGAACACCGGGGAGCTGTTTTTT.

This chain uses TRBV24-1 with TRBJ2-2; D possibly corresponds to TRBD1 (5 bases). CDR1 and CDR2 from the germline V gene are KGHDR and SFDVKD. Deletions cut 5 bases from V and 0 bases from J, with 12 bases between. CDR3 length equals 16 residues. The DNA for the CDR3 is TGTGCCACCAGTGGCGGACATTTTCCGAACACCGGGGAGCTGTTTTTT. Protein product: CATSGGHFPNTGELFF.

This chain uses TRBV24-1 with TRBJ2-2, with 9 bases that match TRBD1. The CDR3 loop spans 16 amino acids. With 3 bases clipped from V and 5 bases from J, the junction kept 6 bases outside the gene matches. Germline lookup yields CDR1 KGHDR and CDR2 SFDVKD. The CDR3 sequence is CATSDPSGTGTGELFF. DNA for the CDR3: TGTGCCACCAGTGATCCTTCCGGGACAGGGACCGGGGAGCTGTTTTTT.

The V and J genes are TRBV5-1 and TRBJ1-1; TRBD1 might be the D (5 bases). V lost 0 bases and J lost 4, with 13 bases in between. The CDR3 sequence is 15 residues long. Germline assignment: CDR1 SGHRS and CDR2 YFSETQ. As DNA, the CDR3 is TGCGCCAGCAGCTTGGATCCAGGGCCCAGCACTGAAGCTTTCTTT. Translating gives CASSLDPGPSTEAFF.

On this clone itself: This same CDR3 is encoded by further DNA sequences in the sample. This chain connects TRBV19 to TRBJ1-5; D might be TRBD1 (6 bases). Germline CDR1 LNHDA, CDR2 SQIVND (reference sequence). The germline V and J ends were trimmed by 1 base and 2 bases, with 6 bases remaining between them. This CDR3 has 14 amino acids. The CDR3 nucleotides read TGTGCCAGTAGTATAGGGGGGCGCAATCAGCCCCAGCATTTT. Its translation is CASSIGGRNQPQHF.